Below are 22 T cell receptor beta chains sequenced from a single sample in a study of graft-versus-host responses after intestinal transplantation. These TCRs are of unknown antigen specificity. Sequenced by immunoSEQ multiplex PCR; TCRdb stores in-frame clones only, minus some. This table has 85,000 to 100,000 clones, about nine tenths appearing once. Sequenced here: unstimulated CD8+ T cells sorted from spleen or lymph node cells, sampled before transplant. Receptor source: a human donor who was the organ donor for an intestinal transplant.

The V gene is TRBV5-3, the J gene TRBJ2-7, with 12 bases lining up with TRBD1. TRBV5-3 is noted as an ORF with a role that remains uncertain. This CDR3 has 15 amino acids. With V trimmed by 4 bases and J by 5 bases, 7 bases remained unmatched. CDR3 residues: CARSRGQGAKNEQYF. The CDR3 DNA reads as TGTGCCAGAAGCCGGGGACAGGGGGCGAAAAACGAGCAGTACTTC.

This sequence joins TRBV2 and TRBJ1-1; tentatively, D is TRBD1 (6 bases). Germline CDR1 and CDR2: SNHLY and FYNNEI. V lost 2 bases and J lost 5, with 18 bases in between. The CDR3 runs 16 residues. This CDR3 is CASSEPLAGDPTEAFF. The DNA for the CDR3 is TGTGCCAGCAGTGAACCCTTGGCAGGGGATCCGACTGAAGCTTTCTTT.

Only one count was recorded for this clone. V and J are TRBV13 and TRBJ1-1; weak D call: TRBD1 (5 bases). The CDR3 is made up of 16 amino acids. V was clipped by 0 bases and J by 4 bases, with 15 bases between them. Germline values: CDR1 PRHDT, CDR2 FYEKMQ (reference sequence). The CDR3 DNA reads as TGTGCCAGCAGCTTAGGTTTCGTCAGCGGGGGCACTGAAGCTTTCTTT. Amino acid sequence: CASSLGFVSGGTEAFF.

Regarding this clone: At one boundary the junction diverges from the germline segment, which might be a read error. This CDR3 is also generated by other DNA sequences in the sample. CDR3 sequence (DNA): TGTGCCAGCAGTTTCCGGGACATACACAATGAACAGTTCTTC. This encodes CASSFRDIHNEQFF. The chain has TRBV28 and TRBJ2-1; TRBD1 is a possible D gene (6 bases). There are 14 residues in the CDR3. Germline loops: CDR1 MDHEN, CDR2 SYDVKM.

The chain uses TRBV27 and TRBJ2-7; 9 nucleotides match TRBD1. Unmatched junction bases numbered 7, after V lost 3 bases and J lost 4 bases. Germline V gene lookup returns CDR1 MNHEY and CDR2 SMNVEV (reference sequence). CDR3 size: 15 residues. In DNA, the CDR3 is TGTGCCAGCAGTTTGGTCGGGACAGGGCCGTACGAGCAGTACTTC. Protein product: CASSLVGTGPYEQYF.

This chain links TRBV11-3 with TRBJ2-1; 7 bases fit TRBD1. The CDR3 is made up of 16 amino acids. The V gene end was trimmed by 5 bases and the J gene end by 3 bases; junction bases not matched to a gene: 10. The germline V gene encodes CDR1 SGHNT and CDR2 YENEEA. CDR3 sequence: CASSPYDRAYYNEQFF. CDR3 nucleotide sequence: TGTGCCAGCAGCCCCTATGACAGGGCATACTACAATGAGCAGTTCTTC.

The CDR3 DNA reads as TGTGCCAGCAGCCCCGCCGAGCGTGGGAGCGGGGGGGCCTGGATGAACACCGGGGAGCTGTTTTTT. Encoded protein: CASSPAERGSGGAWMNTGELFF. The V and J genes are TRBV13 and TRBJ2-2; 10 bases are a match to TRBD2. There are 22 residues in the CDR3. V lost 5 bases to trimming and J lost 1 base; unmatched junction nucleotides: 22. Germline assignment: CDR1 PRHDT and CDR2 FYEKMQ (reference sequence). Combining the CDR3 with reference TRBV13 and TRBJ2-2 gives the whole variable domain AAGVIQSPRHLIKEKRETATLKCYPIPRHDTVYWYQQGPGQDPQFLISFYEKMQSDKGSIPDRFSAQQFSDYHSELNMSSLELGDSALYFCASSPAERGSGGAWMNTGELFFGEGSRLTVL.

This clone was detected once. In nucleotides, the CDR3 is TGTGCCAGCAGTGAATATTTTGCGGGACCGAACACCGGGGAGCTGTTTTTT. Its protein is CASSEYFAGPNTGELFF. J is TRBJ2-2 and V is TRBV25-1, with D possibly being TRBD2 (6 bases). Germline V gene sequence: CDR1 MGHDK, CDR2 SYGVNS. The germline V and J ends were trimmed by 0 bases and 0 bases, with 11 bases remaining between them. This CDR3 spans 17 amino acids. Complete variable domain (other parts from reference TRBV25-1 and TRBJ2-2): EADIYQTPRYLVIGTGKKITLECSQTMGHDKMYWYQQDPGMELHLIHYSYGVNSTEKGDLSSESTVSRIRTEHFPLTLESARPSHTSQYLCASSEYFAGPNTGELFFGEGSRLTVL.

This clone was seen a handful of times. CDR3 DNA: TGTGCCAGCAGTTCTCGGGACACACCTGGAAACACCATATATTTT. Translation gives CASSSRDTPGNTIYF. The chain has TRBV4-2 and TRBJ1-3; D is perhaps TRBD1 (6 bases). Germline V gene lookup returns CDR1 LGHNA and CDR2 YNFKEQ. Trimming cost V 6 bases and J 2 bases, with 14 bases left between them. The CDR3 is 15 residues long.

The chain recombines TRBV7-9 with TRBJ2-3; possible D gene TRBD1, 6 bases. Trimming left V 4 bases short and J 6 bases short, with 14 bases between. Germline CDR1 and CDR2: SEHNR and FQNEAQ (reference sequence). The CDR3 spans 14 residues. Written as DNA, the CDR3 is TGTGCCAGCAGCTCCGATTGGGGGCCTGATACGCAGTATTTT. Protein product: CASSSDWGPDTQYF. The variable domain in full, with the rest retrieved from reference TRBV7-9 and TRBJ2-3, is DTGVSQNPRHKITKRGQNVTFRCDPISEHNRLYWYRQTLGQGPEFLTYFQNEAQLEKSRLLSDRFSAERPKGSFSTLEIQRTEQGDSAMYLCASSSDWGPDTQYFGPGTRLTVL.

Of note for this clone: The same CDR3 can be traced to other DNA sequences in this sample. The chain uses TRBV2 and TRBJ2-5; D ambiguous. This CDR3 has 11 amino acids. Germline loops: CDR1 SNHLY, CDR2 FYNNEI. The V and J ends lost 3 bases and 4 bases respectively, with 3 bases between them. DNA of the CDR3: TGTGCCAGCAGTGATCGAGAGACCCAGTACTTC. Its protein product is CASSDRETQYF.

The chain uses TRBV6-1 and TRBJ2-7; TRBD1 is a possible D gene (5 bases). The CDR3 has 14 amino acids. Germline V CDR1 and CDR2: MNHNS, SASEGT. Trimming removed 5 bases from V and 3 bases from J, with 14 bases in between. This CDR3 reads CASSWQGGNYEQYF. CDR3 nucleotide sequence: TGTGCCAGCAGTTGGCAGGGTGGAAACTACGAGCAGTACTTC.

The chain uses TRBV14 and TRBJ2-5; 7 bases agree with TRBD1. Germline V lookup: CDR1 SGHDN, CDR2 FVKESK. V gave up 6 bases and J gave up 2 bases; unmatched junction bases: 3. This CDR3 has 13 amino acids. CDR3 coding DNA: TGTGCCAGCAGACACAGGGGACAAGAGACCCAGTACTTC. This encodes CASRHRGQETQYF.

V usage is TRBV11-2 and J usage is TRBJ2-7; 10 nucleotides agree with TRBD1. Germline-derived CDR1 and CDR2 are SGHAT and FQNNGV. There are 13 residues in the CDR3. V was clipped by 5 bases and J by 5 bases; unmatched bases: 3. The CDR3 protein is CASSPTGGDEQYF. CDR3 nucleotide sequence: TGTGCCAGCAGCCCGACAGGGGGCGACGAGCAGTACTTC.

The CDR3 nucleotides are TGTGCCAGCAGGGGGACAGGGGCCTACAATGAGCAGTTCTTC. Its translation is CASRGTGAYNEQFF. The chain recombines TRBV6-6 with TRBJ2-1, with 10 nucleotides matching TRBD1. Trimming cost V 6 bases and J 2 bases; bases outside gene matches: 1. The V gene's germline CDR1 is MNHNY and CDR2 SVGAGI (reference sequence). The CDR3 runs 14 residues.

The chain is built from TRBV9 and TRBJ2-1, with TRBD1 as a possible D gene (6 bases). V lost 2 bases to trimming and J lost 4 bases, with 13 bases between them. The CDR3 length is 15 residues. The germline V gene encodes CDR1 SGDLS and CDR2 YYNGEE. The CDR3 region has the DNA TGTGCCAGCAGCGTTGCACAGGGAGAGTACAATGAGCAGTTCTTC. Translation gives CASSVAQGEYNEQFF.

The chain couples TRBV9 to TRBJ1-1; D is possibly TRBD1 (6 bases). Deletions cut 3 bases from V and 0 bases from J, with 9 bases between. The CDR3 length is 14 residues. Germline values: CDR1 SGDLS, CDR2 YYNGEE. In DNA form, the CDR3 reads TGTGCCAGCAGCGAGGGACACCTGAACACTGAAGCTTTCTTT. It codes for CASSEGHLNTEAFF. The full variable domain, rest sourced from reference TRBV9 and TRBJ1-1, is DSGVTQTPKHLITATGQRVTLRCSPRSGDLSVYWYQQSLDQGLQFLIQYYNGEERAKGNILERFSAQQFPDLHSELNLSSLELGDSALYFCASSEGHLNTEAFFGQGTRLTVV.

CDR3 amino acids: CASSLVRSGPSGANVLTF. In nucleotides, the CDR3 is TGTGCCAGCAGCTTAGTACGCTCAGGGCCCTCTGGGGCCAACGTCCTGACTTTC. The chain has TRBV7-9 and TRBJ2-6; weak D call: TRBD1 (5 bases). V lost 1 base and J lost 0, with 13 bases in between. The V gene's germline CDR1 is SEHNR and CDR2 FQNEAQ (reference sequence). CDR3 length: 18 residues.

The CDR3 DNA reads as TGTGCCAGCTCACCATCGGGGGGCGAGCAGTACTTC. The encoded protein is CASSPSGGEQYF. The chain links TRBV18 to TRBJ2-7; 7 bases map to TRBD2. The trim removed 2 bases at V and 6 bases at J, leaving 1 base unmatched. The CDR3 is 12 amino acids. Germline-derived CDR1 and CDR2 are KGHSH and LQKENI. Filled out from reference TRBV18 and TRBJ2-7, the complete variable domain reads NAGVMQNPRHLVRRRGQEARLRCSPMKGHSHVYWYRQLPEEGLKFMVYLQKENIIDESGMPKERFSAEFPKEGPSILRIQQVVRGDSAAYFCASSPSGGEQYFGPGTRLTVT.

This sequence joins TRBV28 and TRBJ2-1; TRBD2 agrees at 11 bases. The germline V gene has CDR1 MDHEN and CDR2 SYDVKM. This CDR3 region has 15 residues. V trimming: 3 bases; J trimming: 8 bases; junction bases outside the gene matches: 6. The CDR3 loop reads CASSLELAGVDEQFF. The CDR3 nucleotides read TGTGCCAGCAGTTTGGAACTAGCGGGAGTCGATGAGCAGTTCTTC.

This clone was seen only once. The chain joins TRBV30 to TRBJ2-1, with 11 bases that match TRBD2. The germline CDR1 and CDR2 sequences are GTSNPN and SVGIG (reference sequence). Trimming at V came to 8 bases and at J to 6 bases, leaving 6 bases not matched to a gene. The CDR3 covers 13 residues. Here the CDR3 DNA reads TGTGCCGGGCTAGCGGGAGGATCCAATGAGCAGTTCTTC. Encoded protein: CAGLAGGSNEQFF.

The genes are TRBV7-9 and TRBJ2-7; maybe TRBD1 (5 bases). Trimming removed 7 bases from V and 2 bases from J, with 15 bases in between. Germline CDR1 SEHNR, CDR2 FQNEAQ (reference sequence). The CDR3 is 14 amino acids. The CDR3 spells CASTSPQVPYEQYF. DNA for the CDR3: TGTGCCAGCACCAGCCCACAGGTCCCCTACGAGCAGTACTTC.